This T cell receptor (beta chain) derives from a study of shared clonotypes between healthy human individuals. Overall study results and limits: There were few donors, and this limited the genetic and exposure-history diversity represented.

Concerning this clone itself: Its specificity is not known.

The CDR3 totals 15 residues. Germline CDR1 reads LGHNA; CDR2 reads YNFKEQ. Trimming cost V 3 bases and J 0 bases, with 12 bases left between them. TCRdb keeps only in-frame clones here, not all; method: immunoSEQ multiplex PCR. The sample yields around 2.5 million clones, roughly 93% seen once. The TCR was taken from a man younger than 30 in good health. Some clones in this sample may be carry-over from other donors' samples. The J gene is TRBJ2-7, the V gene TRBV4-2; no reliable D call. Sequencing used naive CD4+ T cells from PBMCs. Subset meaning: CD45RA+ positively selected. The CDR3 nucleotides are TGTGCCAGCAGCCATAACAGCCGCCTCTCCTACGAGCAGTACTTC. It codes for CASSHNSRLSYEQYF.